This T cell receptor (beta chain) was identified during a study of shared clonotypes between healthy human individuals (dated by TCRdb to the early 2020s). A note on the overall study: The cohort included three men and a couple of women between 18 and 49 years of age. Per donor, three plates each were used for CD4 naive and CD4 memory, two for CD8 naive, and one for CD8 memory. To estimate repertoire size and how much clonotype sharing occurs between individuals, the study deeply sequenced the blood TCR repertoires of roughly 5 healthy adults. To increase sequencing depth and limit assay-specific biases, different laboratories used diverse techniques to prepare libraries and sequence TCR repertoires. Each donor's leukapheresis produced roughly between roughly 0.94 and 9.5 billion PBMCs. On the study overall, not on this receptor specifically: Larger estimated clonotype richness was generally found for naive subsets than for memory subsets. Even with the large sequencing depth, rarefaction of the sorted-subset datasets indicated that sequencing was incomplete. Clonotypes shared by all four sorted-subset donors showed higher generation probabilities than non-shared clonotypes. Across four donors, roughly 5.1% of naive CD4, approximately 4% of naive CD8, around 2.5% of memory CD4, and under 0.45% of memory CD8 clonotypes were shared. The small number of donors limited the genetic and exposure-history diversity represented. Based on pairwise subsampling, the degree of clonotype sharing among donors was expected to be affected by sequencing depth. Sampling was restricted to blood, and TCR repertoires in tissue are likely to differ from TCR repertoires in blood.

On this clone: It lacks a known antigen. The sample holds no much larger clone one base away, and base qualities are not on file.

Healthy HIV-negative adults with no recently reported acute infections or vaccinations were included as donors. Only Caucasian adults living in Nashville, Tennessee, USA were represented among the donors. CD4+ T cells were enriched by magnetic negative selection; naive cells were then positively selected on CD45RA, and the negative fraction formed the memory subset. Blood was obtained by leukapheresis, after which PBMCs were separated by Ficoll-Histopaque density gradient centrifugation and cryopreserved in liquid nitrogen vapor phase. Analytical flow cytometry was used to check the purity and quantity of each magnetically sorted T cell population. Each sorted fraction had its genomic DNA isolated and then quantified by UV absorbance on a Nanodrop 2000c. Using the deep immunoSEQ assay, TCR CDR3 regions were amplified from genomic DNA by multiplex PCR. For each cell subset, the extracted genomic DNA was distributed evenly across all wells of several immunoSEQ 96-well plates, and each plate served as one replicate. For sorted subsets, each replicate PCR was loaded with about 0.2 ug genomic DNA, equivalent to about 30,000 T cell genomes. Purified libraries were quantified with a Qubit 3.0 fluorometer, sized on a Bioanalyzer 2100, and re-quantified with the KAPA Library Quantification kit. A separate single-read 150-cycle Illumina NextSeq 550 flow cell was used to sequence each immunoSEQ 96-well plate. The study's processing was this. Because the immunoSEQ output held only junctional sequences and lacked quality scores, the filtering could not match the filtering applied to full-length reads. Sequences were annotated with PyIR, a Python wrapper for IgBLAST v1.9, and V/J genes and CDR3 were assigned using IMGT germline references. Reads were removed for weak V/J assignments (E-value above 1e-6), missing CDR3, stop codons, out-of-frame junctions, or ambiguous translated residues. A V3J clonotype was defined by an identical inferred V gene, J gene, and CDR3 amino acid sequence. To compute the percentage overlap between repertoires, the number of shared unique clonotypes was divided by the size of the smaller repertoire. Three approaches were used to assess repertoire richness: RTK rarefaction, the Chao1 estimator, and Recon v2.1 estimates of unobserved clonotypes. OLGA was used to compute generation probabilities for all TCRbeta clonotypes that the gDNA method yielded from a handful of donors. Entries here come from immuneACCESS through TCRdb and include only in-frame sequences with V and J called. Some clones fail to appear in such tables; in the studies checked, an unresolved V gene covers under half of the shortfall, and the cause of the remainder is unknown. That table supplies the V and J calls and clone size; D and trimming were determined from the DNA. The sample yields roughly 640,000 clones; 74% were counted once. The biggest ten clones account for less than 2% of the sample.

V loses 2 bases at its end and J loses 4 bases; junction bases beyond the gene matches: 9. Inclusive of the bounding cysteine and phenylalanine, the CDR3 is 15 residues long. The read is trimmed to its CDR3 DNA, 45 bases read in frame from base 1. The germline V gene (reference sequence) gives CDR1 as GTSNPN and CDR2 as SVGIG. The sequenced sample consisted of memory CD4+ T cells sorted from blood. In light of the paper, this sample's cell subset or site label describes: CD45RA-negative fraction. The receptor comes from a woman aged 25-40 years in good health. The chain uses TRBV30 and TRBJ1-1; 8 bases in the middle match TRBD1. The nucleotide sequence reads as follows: TGTGCCTGGAGTCCAACAGGACAGGGCGTCACTGAAGCTTTCTTT. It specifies CAWSPTGQGVTEAFF.